These T cell receptor beta chains were read from a single sample in a study of blood T cell repertoires in COVID-19. Libraries were prepared by immunoSEQ multiplex PCR; TCRdb keeps only in-frame clonotypes and omits some of them. The sample lists under 20,000 clones; around 94% were seen once. Input material: peripheral blood. Every receptor here comes from a human donor in a cohort sampled during active COVID-19. CDR3s include the opening cysteine and the closing phenylalanine or tryptophan. Fields, in order: CDR3 length, J gene, D gene, clone size, V gene, CDR3 DNA, CDR3 protein. The D gene is left open where the match is weak. Size is stated for part of the rows, as once, few or many counts, or as a class when the clone is expanded.

>15|TRBJ1-2|TRBD1|-|TRBV9
TGTGCCAGCAGCGTAGGGCTGGGACAGGGGTATGGCTACACCTTC
CASSVGLGQGYGYTF
>15|TRBJ1-2|-|-|TRBV18
TGTGCCAGCTCTCCTTCGGCGGTGACGAACTATGGCTACACCTTC
CASSPSAVTNYGYTF
>14|TRBJ1-2|TRBD1|-|TRBV29-1
TGCAGCGTTGACGGACAGGTTGCGGACTATGGCTACACCTTC
CSVDGQVADYGYTF
>14|TRBJ1-5|-|-|TRBV5-6
TGTGCCAGCAGCTTAAGGGGTAGCAATCAGCCCCAGCATTTT
CASSLRGSNQPQHF
>13|TRBJ2-7|-|-|TRBV3-1/TRBV3-2
TGTGCCAGCAGGGAGGAAAGTTCCGGCGAGCAGTACTTC
CASREESSGEQYF
>16|TRBJ2-7|TRBD1|-|TRBV11-2
TGTGCCAGCAGATTCGGGACAGCCATGAGCTCCTACGAGCAGTACTTC
CASRFGTAMSSYEQYF
>13|TRBJ1-1|TRBD1|-|TRBV4-3
TGCGCCAGCAGCCAGCAGGGGGAAGTAGGAGCTTTCTTT
CASSQQGEVGAFF
>13|TRBJ2-1|-|once|TRBV7-6
TGTGCCAGCAGCTTAGGGGGGCTCAATGAGCAGTTCTTC
CASSLGGLNEQFF
>16|TRBJ2-5|TRBD2|-|TRBV5-1
TGCGCCAGCGGCTCACCCCTAGCGGGTCACCAAGAGACCCAGTACTTC
CASGSPLAGHQETQYF
>12|TRBJ1-6|-|-|TRBV6-5
TGTGCCTCAGGACTGGACTTTTCACCCCTCCACTTT
CASGLDFSPLHF
>16|TRBJ2-3|TRBD2|-|TRBV28
TGTGCCAGCAGTCCTCGGACTAGCGGGAGGACAGATACGCAGTATTTT
CASSPRTSGRTDTQYF
>15|TRBJ2-1|TRBD2|-|TRBV6-6
TGTGCCAGCAGCCTAAGCGGGAGCCCCTACAATGAGCAGTTCTTC
CASSLSGSPYNEQFF
>15|TRBJ1-6|-|-|TRBV11-2
TGTGCCAGCAGCAAAAATCCGGGTCCACTTTCACCCCTCCACTTT
CASSKNPGPLSPLHF
>13|TRBJ1-2|TRBD1|-|TRBV29-1
TGCAGCGCTGAACAGGGGTTCAACTATGGCTACACCTTC
CSAEQGFNYGYTF
>17|TRBJ1-6|TRBD1|-|TRBV2
TGTGCCAGCAGTCATATATACGGACAGGGGGGGAAGTCACCCCTCCACTTT
CASSHIYGQGGKSPLHF
>12|TRBJ2-7|-|-|TRBV10-3
TGTGCCATCAGTGATGAGGATTACGAGCAGTACTTC
CAISDEDYEQYF
>15|TRBJ2-3|TRBD2|-|TRBV27
TGTGCCACCCAGTTGGGGACTAGCGGAACAGATACGCAGTATTTT
CATQLGTSGTDTQYF
>13|TRBJ2-3|-|-|TRBV19
TGTGCCAGTAGTATAGAAAGAGAGGGTACGCAGTATTTT
CASSIEREGTQYF
>14|TRBJ2-5|-|-|TRBV6-1
TGTGCCAGCAGTGACAGGGTTCTACAAGAGACCCAGTACTTC
CASSDRVLQETQYF
>14|TRBJ2-1|-|-|TRBV9
TGTGCCAGCAGCGTTAGGGAGGAGGGAAATGAGCAGTTCTTC
CASSVREEGNEQFF
>15|TRBJ1-4|TRBD1|-|TRBV4-3
TGCGCCAGCAGCCGAACTTCCAGGGGGCCTGAAAAACTGTTTTTT
CASSRTSRGPEKLFF
>17|TRBJ2-7|-|-|TRBV3-1/TRBV3-2
TGTGCCAGCAGCCAAGAAGGTCCGGTTTTCGATCGGGACGAGCAGTACTTC
CASSQEGPVFDRDEQYF
>14|TRBJ1-1|TRBD1|-|TRBV19
TGTGCCAGTAGCGGCCAGGGGGCAGGAACTGAAGCTTTCTTT
CASSGQGAGTEAFF
>13|TRBJ2-5|-|-|TRBV5-4
TGTGCCAGCAGCTTGAGGGGCGCACAGACCCAGTACTTC
CASSLRGAQTQYF
>15|TRBJ1-1|TRBD1|-|TRBV28
TGTGCCAGCAGTTGGGCAGGGGGTACGAACACTGAAGCTTTCTTT
CASSWAGGTNTEAFF
>11|TRBJ2-7|-|-|TRBV25-1
TGTGCCAGCAGTGAATATCGCGAGCAGTACTTC
CASSEYREQYF
>14|TRBJ2-2|-|-|TRBV5-6
TGTGCCAGCAGCTTGGTACAAAACACCGGGGAGCTGTTTTTT
CASSLVQNTGELFF
>14|TRBJ2-5|-|-|TRBV13
TGTGCCAGCAGCCCGGGATCGAGACAAGAGACCCAGTACTTC
CASSPGSRQETQYF
>14|TRBJ2-1|-|-|TRBV19
TGTGCCAGTAGCCCCGAGGAGGGTCACGATGAGCAGTTCTTC
CASSPEEGHDEQFF
>12|TRBJ2-3|-|-|TRBV29-1
TGCAGCGTTGCGCTAGGAAGGGATACGCAGTATTTT
CSVALGRDTQYF
>15|TRBJ1-2|TRBD1|-|TRBV27
TGTGCCAGCAGTACCTGGACAGGGGGCAACTATGGCTACACCTTC
CASSTWTGGNYGYTF
>14|TRBJ1-5|-|-|TRBV28
TGTGCCAGCAATTCGAGACAGGTTATGTCGCCCCAGCATTTT
CASNSRQVMSPQHF
>15|TRBJ2-7|-|-|TRBV6-2/TRBV6-3
TGTGCCAGCAGTTACGTCGGCGGGATTCCCTACGAGCAGTACTTC
CASSYVGGIPYEQYF
>15|TRBJ2-6|-|-|TRBV28
TGTGCCAGCAGTCCTTCAGGTAGTGGGGCCAACGTCCTGACTTTC
CASSPSGSGANVLTF
>13|TRBJ2-1|TRBD2|-|TRBV2
TGTGCCAGCAGGCTAGCGGGAGTGGACGAGCAGTTCTTC
CASRLAGVDEQFF
>12|TRBJ1-1|TRBD1|once|TRBV28
TGTGCCAGCAGTAGAGGGACAGTTGAAGCTTTCTTT
CASSRGTVEAFF
>16|TRBJ2-5|TRBD2|-|TRBV6-2/TRBV6-3
TGTGCCAGCAGTTACTCCCTAGCGGGGGGGCGAGAGACCCAGTACTTC
CASSYSLAGGRETQYF
>16|TRBJ1-6|-|-|TRBV2
TGTGCCAGCAGGAGGCCTTTAGGGGGTAATAATTCACCCCTCCACTTT
CASRRPLGGNNSPLHF
>18|TRBJ1-1|TRBD1|-|TRBV4-2
TGTGCCAGCAGCCACGGGGGGACAGGATTACTCGTAGGCACTGAAGCTTTCTTT
CASSHGGTGLLVGTEAFF
>14|TRBJ1-5|TRBD1|once|TRBV9
TGTGCCAGCAGCGTAGGCCCAGGGGGCCAGCCCCAGCATTTT
CASSVGPGGQPQHF
>14|TRBJ2-5|-|-|TRBV11-2
TGTGCCAGCAGCTTGACCAGGGGGGAAGAGACCCAGTACTTC
CASSLTRGEETQYF
>12|TRBJ2-7|-|-|TRBV6-1
TGTGCCAGCAGTGAAAGCGCCTACGAGCAGTACTTC
CASSESAYEQYF
>16|TRBJ1-1|TRBD1|once|TRBV7-2
TGTGCCAGCAGCATTCAGGGGGCCGGTATTGGCACTGAAGCTTTCTTT
CASSIQGAGIGTEAFF
>17|TRBJ2-6|TRBD1|-|TRBV11-3
TGTGCCAGCAGCCATGGACAGGGGCCCTCTGGGGCCAACGTCCTGACTTTC
CASSHGQGPSGANVLTF
>16|TRBJ2-2|-|-|TRBV24-1
TGTGCCACCAGTGATTTGCAATCGGGAGAACCCGGGGAGCTGTTTTTT
CATSDLQSGEPGELFF
>16|TRBJ2-7|TRBD1|-|TRBV11-2
TGTGCCAGCAGCGTAATGGGACAGGGCACGGCCTACGAGCAGTACTTC
CASSVMGQGTAYEQYF
>14|TRBJ1-5|TRBD1|once|TRBV18
TGTGCCAGCTCACAATGGGACAGTAATCAGCCCCAGCATTTT
CASSQWDSNQPQHF
>12|TRBJ1-2|-|-|TRBV12-3/TRBV12-4
TGTGCCAGCAGTCCGATCAATGGCGGCTACACCTTC
CASSPINGGYTF
>14|TRBJ1-2|TRBD1|-|TRBV11-2
TGTGCCAGCAGCTTTTACAGGGGGGACTATGGCTACACCTTC
CASSFYRGDYGYTF
>16|TRBJ2-3|-|-|TRBV5-6
TGTGCCAGCAGCTTGGCCCCGGGGTCATTTTTGGATACGCAGTATTTT
CASSLAPGSFLDTQYF
>14|TRBJ1-6|TRBD1|-|TRBV7-6
TGTGCCAGCAGCTTAGGGGGACAGGGTCTTCCCCTCCACTTT
CASSLGGQGLPLHF